These 22 T cell receptor beta chains were sequenced from one sample in a study of blood T cells in healthy people across ages. Primers used in a second PCR of roughly 6 to 11 cycles were a sample-barcoded 5' primer and a J-beta primer mix. One entry per CDR3 protein results from TCRdb running MiXCR on the 5' RACE reads. The table lists 780,000 or so distinct CDR3 sequences, about 61% of them singletons, with roughly 25% in the top ten. Source material: blood. All receptors come from a man in his forties in good health.

The chain carries TRBV11-2 and TRBJ2-4; no clear D gene. The J call could be wrong; TRBJ2-5 is a better fit for the DNA end. CDR3 length equals 14 residues. CDR1 and CDR2 from the germline V gene are SGHAT and FQNNGV. Written as DNA, the CDR3 is TGTGCCAGCAGCTCCTTGACATGGCAAGAGACCCAGTACTTC. This translates into CASSSLTWQETQYF.

The genes are TRBV12-3 or TRBV12-4 and TRBJ2-7, with 7 bases that match TRBD1. CDR3 length: 12 amino acids. The trim removed 11 bases at V and 1 base at J, leaving 5 bases unmatched. For the CDR3, the DNA is TGTGCCGTCCGGGACAGATCCTACGAGCAGTACTTC. Encoded protein: CAVRDRSYEQYF.

Worth noting for this clonotype: The germline gene is not matched at one end of the junction; a read error may be the cause. This rearrangement joins TRBV20-1 to TRBJ2-3, with a possible D match to TRBD2 (5 bases). CDR3 size: 14 residues. CDR1 and CDR2 from the germline V gene are DFQATT and SNEGSKA (reference sequence). CDR3: CSAIYSDGTDTQYF. The CDR3 nucleotides read TGCAGTGCCATCTATAGCGATGGCACGGATACGCAGTATTTT.

J is TRBJ2-3 and V is TRBV4-1, with D perhaps being TRBD1 or TRBD2 (5 bases each). Germline CDR1 MGHRA, CDR2 YSYEKL. The V gene lost 1 base and the J gene lost 4 bases, with 15 bases spanning the gap. This CDR3 region has 16 residues. CDR3 residues: CASSQGPGRDPDTQYF. CDR3 bases: TGCGCCAGCAGCCAAGGACCGGGCAGGGACCCAGATACGCAGTATTTT.

This clonotype was recorded once. The CDR3 here is CSAARGRQFF. The CDR3 DNA is TGCAGTGCTGCCCGGGGTCGGCAGTTCTTC. The chain joins TRBV20-1 to TRBJ2-1, with D maybe TRBD2 (5 bases). CDR1 and CDR2 (germline): DFQATT, SNEGSKA (reference sequence). This CDR3 is built from 10 residues. With 5 bases removed from V and 12 bases from J, the gap between germline ends came to 11 bases.

The chain is built from TRBV6-2 or TRBV6-3 and TRBJ2-7; D remains unclear. V lost 9 bases, J lost 2 bases, and 14 bases lay in between. This CDR3 contains 13 residues. Germline V gene data show CDR1 as MNHEY and CDR2 as SVGEGT. The CDR3 protein is CASRHGLTYEQYF. The CDR3 coding sequence is TGTGCCAGTAGACATGGCCTTACCTACGAGCAGTACTTC.

This clonotype was found a few times. The chain uses TRBV4-3 and TRBJ2-1; possibly TRBD1 for D (5 bases). The V end lost 0 bases, the J end lost 7 bases, and 16 bases lay between the germline ends. This CDR3 is 16 amino acids long. The germline gives CDR1 LGHNA, CDR2 YSLEER. CDR3 DNA: TGCGCCAGCAGCCAAGATTCCGTAGGGGTTCTAAATGAGCAGTTCTTC. Encoded protein: CASSQDSVGVLNEQFF.

CDR3 loop: CASPSPGLVPGELFF. CDR3 in DNA: TGTGCCAGCCCTAGCCCGGGACTAGTTCCCGGGGAGCTGTTTTTT. V gene TRBV12-3 or TRBV12-4 combines with J gene TRBJ2-2, with TRBD2 matching 8 bases. The CDR3 totals 15 residues. The trim removed 8 bases at V and 6 bases at J, leaving 11 bases unmatched.

The V call is TRBV9, the J call TRBJ2-1, with D possibly being TRBD1 (6 bases). CDR3 size: 16 residues. The V gene's germline CDR1 is SGDLS and CDR2 YYNGEE. The V gene lost 3 bases and the J gene lost 8 bases, with 21 bases spanning the gap. The CDR3 DNA is TGTGCCAGCAGCGCCAGGGGCAAGGGTATACTTGATGAGCAGTTCTTC. This gives the protein CASSARGKGILDEQFF.

The gene calls are TRBV28 and TRBJ2-3; TRBD2 agrees at 7 bases. The CDR3 has 12 amino acids. The germline V gene has CDR1 MDHEN and CDR2 SYDVKM. V lost 7 bases and J lost 5; bases outside the gene matches: 3. CDR3 amino acids: CASKSGIDTQYF. The CDR3, as DNA: TGTGCCAGCAAAAGCGGGATAGATACGCAGTATTTT.

This clonotype came up once. V usage is TRBV6-6 and J usage is TRBJ1-6, with D hard to call. Deletions cut 2 bases from V and 7 bases from J, with 6 bases between. This CDR3 is built from 13 residues. Germline CDR1 MNHNY, CDR2 SVGAGI (reference sequence). CDR3 DNA: TGTGCCAGCAGTTACGGTGTGAATTCACCCCTCCACTTT. Translation: CASSYGVNSPLHF.

A remark on this clonotype: The final CDR3 position lacks the conserved phenylalanine or tryptophan, pointing to a likely read error. CDR3 sequence reads: CARSLALAVQETQYL. The CDR3 DNA is TGCGCCCGCAGCTTAGCTCTAGCGGTGCAAGAGACCCAGTACTTA. This sequence joins TRBV5-1 and TRBJ2-5, with 7 bases lining up with TRBD2. The CDR3 loop spans 15 amino acids. Germline V lookup: CDR1 SGHRS, CDR2 YFSETQ.

This clonotype was counted a few times. The CDR3 DNA reads TGCAGTGCCCCCTACGGTAGGGGGGAGCAGTTCTTC. Its translation is CSAPYGRGEQFF. This rearrangement joins TRBV20-1 to TRBJ2-1; a possible D gene is TRBD1 (6 bases). Germline CDR1 and CDR2: DFQATT and SNEGSKA (reference sequence). Trimming pared 6 bases from V and 10 bases from J, leaving 16 bases between. CDR3 length: 12 amino acids.

This clonotype has only a few counts. V and J are TRBV20-1 and TRBJ2-5; D call uncertain. Per germline, CDR1 DFQATT and CDR2 SNEGSKA (reference sequence). V was trimmed by 0 bases and J by 2 bases, leaving 16 bases between them. The CDR3 runs to 16 residues. DNA of the CDR3: TGCAGTGCTAGAGATCGCGTGAGGACCGTGCAAGAGACCCAGTACTTC. This codes for CSARDRVRTVQETQYF.

The CDR3 loop is CGQCSYEQYF. The DNA for the CDR3 is TGCGGCCAATGCAGCTATGAGCAGTACTTC. The chain is built from TRBV20-1 and TRBJ2-5; D gene unclear. CDR3 length: 10 amino acids. Per the germline V gene, CDR1 is DFQATT and CDR2 is SNEGSKA (reference sequence).

The J gene is TRBJ2-3, the V gene TRBV25-1, with a tentative D call TRBD1 (5 bases). V lost 7 bases to trimming and J lost 5 bases, with 13 bases between them. The CDR3 contains 13 residues. Germline V gene sequence: CDR1 MGHDK, CDR2 SYGVNS. This CDR3 is CASTPRDGDTQYF. The CDR3 nucleotides are TGTGCCAGCACCCCCAGGGATGGAGATACGCAGTATTTT.

This sequence joins TRBV6-6 and TRBJ1-2, with D hard to call. Per the germline V gene, CDR1 is MNHNY and CDR2 is SVGAGI (reference sequence). The CDR3 runs 15 residues. V lost 6 bases and J 1 base, leaving 15 bases between the germline ends. The CDR3 spells CASRDGRTYNYGYTF. The DNA for the CDR3 is TGTGCCAGCAGGGACGGACGGACCTATAACTATGGCTACACCTTC.

In this sample, this clonotype turned up a few times. The chain carries TRBV15 and TRBJ2-4, with D possibly being TRBD1 or TRBD2 (6 bases each). Trimming left V 5 bases short and J 3 bases short, with 17 bases between. From germline, CDR1 is LNHNV and CDR2 YYDKDF (reference sequence). The CDR3 has 16 amino acids. The CDR3 DNA reads TGTGCCACCAGCGCCTACAGGGAGGTGGGCAAAAACATTCAGTACTTC. Its translation is CATSAYREVGKNIQYF.

This clonotype came up a few times. The CDR3 protein is CASGTDVNTEAFF. For the CDR3, the DNA is TGTGCCAGCGGAACTGACGTGAACACTGAAGCTTTCTTT. J is TRBJ1-1 and V is TRBV25-1, with unresolved D. CDR3 length: 13 amino acids. Trimming shortened V by 8 bases and J by 0 bases, and 10 bases separated the two germline ends. Germline V gene sequence: CDR1 MGHDK, CDR2 SYGVNS. Full variable domain (remainder filled in from reference TRBV25-1 and TRBJ1-1): EADIYQTPRYLVIGTGKKITLECSQTMGHDKMYWYQQDPGMELHLIHYSYGVNSTEKGDLSSESTVSRIRTEHFPLTLESARPSHTSQYLCASGTDVNTEAFFGQGTRLTVV.

The chain combines TRBV11-2 with TRBJ2-3, with D perhaps matching TRBD1 (6 bases). V gave up 6 bases and J gave up 2 bases, with 18 bases separating them. This CDR3 spans 16 amino acids. Germline loops: CDR1 SGHAT, CDR2 FQNNGV. The CDR3 coding sequence is TGTGCCAGCAGAACCGGGACACCCCCTAACACAGATACGCAGTATTTT. Protein product: CASRTGTPPNTDTQYF.

The chain carries TRBV9 and TRBJ2-3, with D possibly TRBD2 on 6 matching bases. The V gene lost 0 bases and the J gene lost 0 bases, with 11 bases spanning the gap. CDR1 is SGDLS and CDR2 is YYNGEE in the germline V gene. The CDR3 covers 16 residues. CDR3 region: CASSVAGGTSTDTQYF. DNA for the CDR3: TGTGCCAGCAGCGTAGCTGGGGGGACTAGCACAGATACGCAGTATTTT.

The J gene is TRBJ2-3, the V gene TRBV29-1, with 12 bases fitting TRBD2. Germline-derived CDR1 and CDR2 are SQVTM and ANQGSEA. V dropped 7 bases and J dropped 2; count of bases not matched to a gene: 7. The CDR3 contains 15 residues. The chain's CDR3 is CSAVRTSGITDTQYF. For the CDR3, the DNA is TGCAGCGCCGTTAGGACTAGCGGGATCACAGATACGCAGTATTTT.